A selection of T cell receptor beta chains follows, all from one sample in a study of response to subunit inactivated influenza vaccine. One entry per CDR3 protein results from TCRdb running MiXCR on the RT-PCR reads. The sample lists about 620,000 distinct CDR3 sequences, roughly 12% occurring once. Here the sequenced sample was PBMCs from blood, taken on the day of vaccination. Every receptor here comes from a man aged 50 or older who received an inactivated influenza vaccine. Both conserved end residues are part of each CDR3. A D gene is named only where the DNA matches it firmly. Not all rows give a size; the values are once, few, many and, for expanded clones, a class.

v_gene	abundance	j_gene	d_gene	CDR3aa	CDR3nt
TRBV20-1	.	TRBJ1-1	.	CSAVRGSRNTEAFF	TGCAGTGCTGTAAGGGGGTCTCGGAACACTGAAGCTTTCTTT
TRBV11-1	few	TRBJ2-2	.	CASSKQRLAGESSGELFF	TGTGCCAGCAGCAAACAAAGGCTCGCTGGGGAAAGTTCCGGGGAGCTGTTTTTT
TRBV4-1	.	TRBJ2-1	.	CASSQDPRGYNEQFF	TGCGCCAGCAGCCAAGATCCCCGGGGATACAATGAGCAGTTCTTC
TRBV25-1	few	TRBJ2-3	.	CASSGFTGYRGDTQYF	TGTGCCAGCAGCGGGTTTACAGGGTATCGTGGTGATACGCAGTATTTT
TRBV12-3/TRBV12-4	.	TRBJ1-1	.	CASSSPTGSTEAFF	TGTGCCAGCAGTTCTCCGACTGGCTCCACTGAAGCTTTCTTT
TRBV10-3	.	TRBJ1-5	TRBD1	CAISPQGARGQPQHF	TGTGCCATCAGTCCCCAGGGGGCCAGGGGACAGCCCCAGCATTTT
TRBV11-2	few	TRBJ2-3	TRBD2	CASSLGRVAGVGTDTQYF	TGTGCCAGCAGCTTAGGACGGGTTGCGGGAGTGGGCACAGATACGCAGTATTTT
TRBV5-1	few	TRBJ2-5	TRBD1	CASAGQGETQYF	TGCGCCAGCGCCGGACAGGGAGAGACCCAGTACTTC
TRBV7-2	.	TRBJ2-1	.	CASSFTALSGSEQFF	TGTGCCAGCAGCTTTACAGCATTATCGGGGAGTGAGCAGTTCTTC
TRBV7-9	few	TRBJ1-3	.	CASSSEILAGNTIYF	TGTGCCAGCAGCTCCGAGATACTCGCTGGAAACACCATATATTTT
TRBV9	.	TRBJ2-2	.	CASSIHPPGRTGELFF	TGTGCCAGCAGCATCCACCCTCCGGGGAGAACCGGGGAGCTGTTTTTT
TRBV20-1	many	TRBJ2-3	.	CSALGGATDTQYF	TGCAGTGCACTGGGCGGGGCCACAGATACGCAGTATTTT
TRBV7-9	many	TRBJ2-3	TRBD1	CASSRQGADTQYF	TGTGCCAGCAGCCGACAGGGGGCAGATACGCAGTATTTT
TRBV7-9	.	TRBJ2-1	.	CASSLTSGLRNEQFF	TGTGCCAGCAGCTTAACCAGCGGGCTGAGGAATGAGCAGTTCTTC
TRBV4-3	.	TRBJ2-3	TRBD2	CASSQGWSGGTDTQYF	TGCGCCAGCAGCCAAGGGTGGAGCGGGGGCACAGATACGCAGTATTTT
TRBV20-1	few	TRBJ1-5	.	CSAKGALNQPQHF	TGCAGTGCAAAAGGGGCCTTAAATCAGCCCCAGCATTTT
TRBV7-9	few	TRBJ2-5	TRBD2	CASRRGGQETQYF	TGTGCCAGCAGACGGGGGGGTCAAGAGACCCAGTACTTC
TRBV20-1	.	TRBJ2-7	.	CSARETGAFSYEQYF	TGCAGTGCTAGAGAGACAGGAGCTTTCTCCTACGAGCAGTACTTC
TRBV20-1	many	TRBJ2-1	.	CSARGEDRGSSYNEQFF	TGCAGTGCTAGAGGAGAGGACCGGGGGAGCTCCTACAATGAGCAGTTCTTC
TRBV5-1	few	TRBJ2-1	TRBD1	CASRQGAYSYNEQFF	TGCGCCAGTAGACAGGGGGCCTACTCCTACAATGAGCAGTTCTTC
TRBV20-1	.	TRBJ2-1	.	CSAPGSYDNEQFF	TGCAGTGCTCCGGGGTCCTACGACAATGAGCAGTTCTTC
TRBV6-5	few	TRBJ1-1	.	CASRKGNTEAFF	TGTGCCAGCAGGAAGGGGAACACTGAAGCTTTCTTT
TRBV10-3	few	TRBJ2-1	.	CAISESQREWNEQFF	TGTGCCATCAGTGAGTCCCAACGGGAGTGGAATGAGCAGTTCTTC
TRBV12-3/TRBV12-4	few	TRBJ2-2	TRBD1	CASGYRGAGELFF	TGTGCCAGCGGCTACAGGGGGGCCGGGGAGCTGTTTTTT
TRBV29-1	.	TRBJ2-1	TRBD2	CSVPGGRGIFGEQFF	TGCAGCGTCCCTGGCGGGAGGGGGATTTTCGGGGAGCAGTTCTTC
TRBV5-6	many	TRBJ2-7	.	CASSSTQTYEQYF	TGTGCCAGCAGCTCTACACAAACCTACGAGCAGTACTTC
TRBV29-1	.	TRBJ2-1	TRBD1	CSVESLGQGNNEQFF	TGCAGCGTTGAAAGTCTGGGACAGGGCAACAATGAGCAGTTCTTC
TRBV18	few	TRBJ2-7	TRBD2	CASSPTSGPPYEQYF	TGTGCCAGCTCACCGACTAGCGGCCCTCCCTACGAGCAGTACTTC
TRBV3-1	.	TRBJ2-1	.	CASSHVWNEQFF	TGTGCCAGCAGCCACGTTTGGAATGAGCAGTTCTTC
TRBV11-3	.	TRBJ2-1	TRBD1	CASSLGDRAPFTRFF	TGTGCCAGCAGCTTAGGGGACAGGGCCCCATTTACTCGGTTCTTC
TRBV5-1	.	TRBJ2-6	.	CASSLSPKGSGANVLTF	TGCGCCAGCAGCTTGAGTCCTAAAGGATCTGGGGCCAACGTCCTGACTTTC
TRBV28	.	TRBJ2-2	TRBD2	CASSPLASGSPGELFF	TGTGCCAGCAGTCCCCTGGCTAGCGGGAGCCCCGGGGAGCTGTTTTTT
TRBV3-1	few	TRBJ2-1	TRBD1	CASSQGLTGVEQFF	TGTGCCAGCAGCCAAGGACTCACAGGGGTTGAGCAGTTCTTC
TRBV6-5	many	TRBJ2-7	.	CASSYKGRGYEQYF	TGTGCCAGCAGTTACAAGGGCAGGGGCTACGAGCAGTACTTC
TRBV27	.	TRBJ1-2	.	CASSTDGLNYYGYTF	TGTGCCAGCAGTACGGACGGCTTGAATTACTATGGCTACACCTTC
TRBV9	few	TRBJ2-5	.	CASSVEPLGPAGETQYF	TGTGCCAGCAGCGTCGAACCCCTGGGGCCGGCGGGGGAGACCCAGTACTTC
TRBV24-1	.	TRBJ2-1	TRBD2	CATSALAAYNEQFF	TGTGCCACCAGTGCCCTAGCGGCCTACAATGAGCAGTTCTTC
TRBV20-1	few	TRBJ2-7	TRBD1	CSARAWTGVEQYF	TGCAGTGCTAGAGCCTGGACAGGGGTCGAGCAGTACTTC
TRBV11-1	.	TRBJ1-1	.	CASSLAARGGAMNTEAFF	TGTGCCAGCAGCTTAGCGGCCAGGGGAGGGGCTATGAACACTGAAGCTTTCTTT
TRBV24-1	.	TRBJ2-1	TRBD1	CATGTGGSYNEQFF	TGTGCCACCGGGACAGGGGGCTCTTACAATGAGCAGTTCTTC
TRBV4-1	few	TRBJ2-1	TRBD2	CASSQGRGVYNEQFF	TGCGCCAGCAGCCAAGGGCGGGGGGTCTACAATGAGCAGTTCTTC
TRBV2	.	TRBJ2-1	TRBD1	CASSVDRGSWNEQFF	TGTGCCAGCAGTGTGGACAGGGGGTCGTGGAATGAGCAGTTCTTC
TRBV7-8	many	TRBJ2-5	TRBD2	CASSLTSGGAKETQYF	TGTGCCAGCAGCTTGACTAGCGGGGGGGCTAAAGAGACCCAGTACTTC
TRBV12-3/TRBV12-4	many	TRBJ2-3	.	CASSHRAIAGFTDTQYF	TGTGCCAGCAGCCACAGGGCTATCGCGGGATTCACAGATACGCAGTATTTT
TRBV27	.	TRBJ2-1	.	CASSHLGFLGSSYNEQFF	TGTGCCAGCAGTCACCTCGGTTTTTTAGGGAGCTCCTACAATGAGCAGTTCTTC
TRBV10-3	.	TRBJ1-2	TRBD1	CAAQGAGNYGYTF	TGTGCCGCACAGGGGGCTGGTAACTATGGCTACACCTTC
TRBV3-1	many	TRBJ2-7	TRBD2	CASSPTSGYEQYF	TGTGCCAGCAGTCCGACTAGCGGCTACGAGCAGTACTTC
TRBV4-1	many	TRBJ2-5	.	CASSPLGGYQETQYF	TGCGCCAGCAGCCCCCTTGGCGGCTACCAAGAGACCCAGTACTTC
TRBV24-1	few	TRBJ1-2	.	CATSDLSMLGGYTF	TGTGCCACCAGTGATTTATCGATGCTTGGGGGCTACACCTTC
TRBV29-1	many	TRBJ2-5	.	CSVEDHRVPGSLQETQYF	TGCAGCGTTGAAGACCATAGAGTGCCGGGCTCTTTACAAGAGACCCAGTACTTC
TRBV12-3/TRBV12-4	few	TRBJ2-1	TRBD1	CASRNPGQVHNEQFF	TGTGCCAGCAGAAACCCGGGACAGGTACACAATGAGCAGTTCTTC
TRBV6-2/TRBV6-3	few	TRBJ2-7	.	CASRGPVREQYF	TGTGCCAGCAGGGGACCGGTAAGGGAGCAGTACTTC
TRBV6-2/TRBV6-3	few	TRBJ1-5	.	CASSPRQWGEFNQPQHF	TGTGCCAGCAGCCCCAGGCAATGGGGGGAATTTAATCAGCCCCAGCATTTT
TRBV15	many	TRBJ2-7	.	CATSRSKYEQYF	TGTGCCACCAGCAGATCGAAGTACGAGCAGTACTTC